This TCR beta chain was identified during a study of early T cells in non-severe SARS-CoV-2 infection. CDR3 length equals 12 residues. Germline V lookup: CDR1 LNHNV, CDR2 YYDKDF (reference sequence). V was clipped by 5 bases and J by 1 base, with 6 bases between them. This clonotype was detected ten times or more. TCRdb recomputed calls from the 5' RACE reads with MiXCR, one row per CDR3 protein. The sample has tens of thousands of distinct CDR3 sequences; about 3.7% are singletons. The chain carries TRBV15 and TRBJ2-7, with TRBD1 as a possible D gene (6 bases). Sequenced: whole blood. The clonotype comes from an adult who was a healthcare worker with PCR-confirmed SARS-CoV-2 infection or an uninfected control (not recorded which). CDR3 sequence: CATSQGSYEQYF. The CDR3 DNA reads TGTGCCACCAGCCAGGGGTCCTACGAGCAGTACTTC. Based on the CDR3 plus reference TRBV15 and TRBJ2-7, the full variable domain is DAMVIQNPRYQVTQFGKPVTLSCSQTLNHNVMYWYQQKSSQAPKLLFHYYDKDFNNEADTPDNFQSRRPNTSFCFLDIRSPGLGDTAMYLCATSQGSYEQYFGPGTRLTVT.